This passage covers 10 T cell receptor beta chains from one sample sequenced in a study of T cells in Graves' hyperthyroidism and ophthalmopathy. There were TCR beta CDR3 regions amplified from RNA transcripts. The study used the HTBI primer set for a first-round RT-PCR of the TCR CDR3. TCRdb used MiXCR to reprocess the multiplex PCR reads, holding one entry per CDR3 protein. This sample has about half a million distinct CDR3 sequences, with about 20% found just once. Input material: blood. The receptor source for this set is an older woman with Graves' ophthalmopathy.

This clonotype was seen only a few times. The chain recombines TRBV12-3 or TRBV12-4 with TRBJ1-1; D gene ambiguous. The length of the CDR3 is 13 residues. The V and J ends lost 1 base and 8 bases respectively, with 11 bases between them. The DNA for the CDR3 is TGTGCCAGCAGTTTAGTACCGATAGTGGAAGCTTTCTTT. Residues: CASSLVPIVEAFF.

A remark on this clonotype: An end of the junction differs from the germline gene, which may be a read error. The chain links TRBV28 to TRBJ2-5; D uncertain. CDR3 length: 11 amino acids. Germline values: CDR1 MDHEN, CDR2 SYDVKM. For the CDR3, the DNA is TGTGGCAGCAGTTTGTCTGAGACCCAGTACTTC. Translated, it gives CGSSLSETQYF.

The rearrangement links TRBV7-9 to TRBJ2-7; 8 bases align to TRBD1. The CDR3 has 15 residues. The J segment lost 0 bases and the V segment lost 5 bases, leaving 6 bases of the junction unmatched. Germline values: CDR1 SEHNR, CDR2 FQNEAQ (reference sequence). The chain's CDR3 is CASSPRTGTSYEQYF. CDR3 DNA sequence: TGTGCCAGCAGCCCCAGGACAGGGACCTCCTACGAGCAGTACTTC.

The rearrangement links TRBV10-3 to TRBJ1-1, with D perhaps matching TRBD1 (6 bases). V was clipped by 5 bases and J by 7 bases, with 23 bases between them. This CDR3 is 16 amino acids long. CDR1 ENHRY and CDR2 SYGVKD come from the germline V gene. The CDR3 is CAISTPGGQFSSEAFF. The CDR3, as DNA: TGTGCCATCAGTACCCCGGGAGGACAGTTTTCGAGTGAAGCTTTCTTT.

This clonotype was counted between two and nine times. The chain is built from TRBV7-2 and TRBJ2-7; D might be TRBD2 (6 bases). V lost 3 bases to trimming and J lost 3 bases, with 12 bases between them. The CDR3 length is 14 residues. The germline CDR1 and CDR2 sequences are SGHTA and FQGNSA. CDR3 sequence: CASSFSSGNYEQYF. CDR3 sequence (DNA): TGTGCCAGCAGCTTTAGTAGCGGAAACTACGAGCAGTACTTC.

The CDR3 bases are TGCAGTGCTAAGAGCGGGTCTGGGGCCAACGTCCTGACTTTC. Its translation: CSAKSGSGANVLTF. The chain carries TRBV20-1 and TRBJ2-6, with a tentative D call TRBD2 (6 bases). This CDR3 is built from 14 residues. The V end was cut by 4 bases, the J end by 1 base, with 8 bases between. Looked up from germline, CDR1 is DFQATT and CDR2 is SNEGSKA (reference sequence).

The chain's CDR3 is CASSAYDAEGGNEQFF. DNA for the CDR3: TGTGCCAGCAGCGCGTATGATGCGGAGGGGGGGAATGAGCAGTTCTTC. The gene calls are TRBV9 and TRBJ2-1; a weak D match, TRBD2 (7 bases). The CDR3 contains 16 residues. V was trimmed by 3 bases and J by 7 bases, leaving 20 bases between them. Germline V gene lookup returns CDR1 SGDLS and CDR2 YYNGEE.

V and J are TRBV5-1 and TRBJ1-2; D possibly corresponds to TRBD1 (5 bases). The V end was cut by 7 bases, the J end by 0 bases, with 19 bases between. Looked up from germline, CDR1 is SGHRS and CDR2 is YFSETQ. This CDR3 comprises 16 residues. The CDR3 protein is CASGTTGTTSNYGYTF. Written as DNA, the CDR3 is TGCGCCAGCGGCACCACTGGGACTACTTCTAACTATGGCTACACCTTC. The whole variable domain, remainder taken from reference TRBV5-1 and TRBJ1-2, is KAGVTQTPRYLIKTRGQQVTLSCSPISGHRSVSWYQQTPGQGLQFLFEYFSETQRNKGNFPGRFSGRQFSNSRSEMNVSTLELGDSALYLCASGTTGTTSNYGYTFGSGTRLTVV.

The chain links TRBV3-1 to TRBJ1-1, with D possibly TRBD1 on 6 matching bases. CDR1 and CDR2 from the germline V gene are LGHDT and YNNKEL (reference sequence). Trimming took off 2 bases at V and 1 base at J, with 14 bases between the two ends. The CDR3 length is 16 residues. The CDR3 DNA follows: TGTGCCAGCAGCCAAACCAGGGGCTGGGGGAACACTGAAGCTTTCTTT. It specifies CASSQTRGWGNTEAFF.

This clonotype has only a few counts. The J gene is TRBJ1-2, the V gene TRBV10-3; D remains ambiguous. The CDR3 totals 14 residues. Germline V gives CDR1 ENHRY, CDR2 SYGVKD. V was pared by 0 bases and J by 4 bases, with 9 bases between. The CDR3: CAISESGSIYGYTF. The CDR3 region has the DNA TGTGCCATCAGTGAGTCGGGCAGTATCTATGGCTACACCTTC.